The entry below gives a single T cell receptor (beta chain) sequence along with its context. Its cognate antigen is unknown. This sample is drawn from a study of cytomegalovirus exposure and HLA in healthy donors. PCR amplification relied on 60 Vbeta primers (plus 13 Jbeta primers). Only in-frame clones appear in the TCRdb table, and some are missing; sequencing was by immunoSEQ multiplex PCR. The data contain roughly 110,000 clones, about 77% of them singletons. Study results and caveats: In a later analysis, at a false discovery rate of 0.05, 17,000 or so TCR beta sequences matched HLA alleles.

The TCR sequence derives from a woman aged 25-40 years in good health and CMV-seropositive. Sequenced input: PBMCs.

CDR3 nucleotides: TGTGCCAGCAGTTTCACTAGCGTCCACACAGATACGCAGTATTTT. Translating gives CASSFTSVHTDTQYF. V gene TRBV27 combines with J gene TRBJ2-3; 7 bases match TRBD2. CDR1 and CDR2 (germline): MNHEY, SMNVEV (reference sequence). This CDR3 spans 15 amino acids. Trimming took 3 bases from V and 2 from J; bases not matched to a gene: 5.